Below, 4 T cell receptor beta chains from the same sample are listed, as sequenced in a study of neurological immune-mediated disorders. From the 5' RACE reads, TCRdb called clonotypes with MiXCR, one entry per CDR3 protein. The sample records about 89,000 distinct CDR3 sequences, 2.5% to 3% being singletons. Input material: PBMCs. These TCRs come from a woman aged 25 to 39 with multiple sclerosis.

This clonotype was counted many times. The gene calls are TRBV12-3 or TRBV12-4 and TRBJ1-1; the D gene is possibly TRBD1 (6 bases). The CDR3 totals 14 residues. Trimming took off 8 bases at V and 0 bases at J, with 13 bases between the two ends. The CDR3 DNA reads TGTGCCAGCGCCAACAGGGCCATGAACACTGAAGCTTTCTTT. Residues: CASANRAMNTEAFF.

This clonotype was seen ten or more times. The gene calls are TRBV5-1 and TRBJ2-1; weak D call: TRBD2 (6 bases). This CDR3 contains 14 residues. The V end was cut by 6 bases, the J end by 8 bases, with 18 bases between. Germline V gives CDR1 SGHRS, CDR2 YFSETQ. CDR3 protein: CASIAGPGRDEQFF. CDR3 sequence (DNA): TGCGCCAGCATCGCGGGACCCGGGCGCGATGAGCAGTTCTTC.

This clonotype was recorded at least ten times. J is TRBJ1-1 and V is TRBV5-6, with D unclear. Germline V CDR1 and CDR2: SGHDT, YYEEEE. Trimming removed 4 bases from V and 1 base from J, with 8 bases in between. The CDR3 is made up of 13 amino acids. CDR3 sequence reads: CASSVDRNTEAFF. The CDR3 region has the DNA TGTGCCAGCAGCGTGGACCGGAACACTGAAGCTTTCTTT.

This clonotype was observed at least ten times. The chain is built from TRBV12-3 or TRBV12-4 and TRBJ2-3; D is unclear. This CDR3 region has 14 residues. Trimming shortened V by 2 bases and J by 0 bases, and 6 bases separated the two germline ends. CDR3 sequence: CASSLSQSTDTQYF. CDR3 coding DNA: TGTGCCAGCAGTTTATCCCAGAGCACAGATACGCAGTATTTT.